Listed below are T cell receptor beta chains from one sample, sequenced in a study of OX40 agonist ivuxolimab in advanced cancers. TCRdb's copy holds only in-frame clones and misses some; the assay was immunoSEQ multiplex PCR. The sample lists 66,000 or so clones, 75% to 90% seen once, with roughly 3.9% in the top ten. This sample comprised CD4+ or CD8+ T cells sorted from blood, obtained in a trial of the OX40 agonist ivuxolimab. The receptors here all came from an adult with an advanced solid tumor such as melanoma, head and neck, liver or kidney cancer. Each CDR3 is given with its conserved first and last residue. The D gene is left open where the match is weak. A clone size is listed for some rows: how often the clone was seen (once, few, many), or a class if it is expanded.

cdr3_length | j_call | clone_size | d_call | v_call | cdr3_nt | cdr3_aa
14 | TRBJ2-1 | - | - | TRBV9 | TGTGCCAGCAGCGTAGGCCTAGGATACAATGAGCAGTTCTTC | CASSVGLGYNEQFF
15 | TRBJ1-6 | - | - | TRBV6-1 | TGTGCCAGCAGGGGGGCGGGGTACAGTAATTCACCCCTCCACTTT | CASRGAGYSNSPLHF
15 | TRBJ2-7 | - | - | TRBV9 | TGTGCCAGCAGCGTAGGGTGGGACGCTCCGTACGAGCAGTACTTC | CASSVGWDAPYEQYF
14 | TRBJ2-1 | - | - | TRBV4-3 | TGCGCCAGCAGCCAAGGGTTTTCCTACAATGAGCAGTTCTTC | CASSQGFSYNEQFF
17 | TRBJ2-1 | few | - | TRBV27 | TGTGCCAGCAGTTTCTGGGTCAACTTTGTCTCCTACAATGAGCAGTTCTTC | CASSFWVNFVSYNEQFF
14 | TRBJ2-7 | - | - | TRBV5-6 | TGTGCCAGCAGCCCAATGGGAGAGGCCTACGAGCAGTACTTC | CASSPMGEAYEQYF
15 | TRBJ1-6 | - | TRBD1 | TRBV10-3 | TGTGCCATCAGGGACAGGGTATCGGATAATTCACCCCTCCACTTT | CAIRDRVSDNSPLHF
14 | TRBJ1-1 | - | - | TRBV28 | TGTGCCAGCAGTACAGAAACCAGGCGTACTGAAGCTTTCTTT | CASSTETRRTEAFF
14 | TRBJ1-6 | - | TRBD1 | TRBV11-2 | TGTGCCAGCAGCTTCTCCAGGGGGCGTTCACCCCTCCACTTT | CASSFSRGRSPLHF
15 | TRBJ1-2 | - | - | TRBV28 | TGTGCCAGCAGTTTCGAGAGGCGAAAGAACTATGGCTACACCTTC | CASSFERRKNYGYTF
12 | TRBJ2-7 | - | TRBD1 | TRBV6-5 | TGTGCCGCCCGGGACAGGGTCCTCGAGCAGTACTTC | CAARDRVLEQYF
13 | TRBJ2-7 | - | TRBD1 | TRBV6-1 | TGTGCCATACGACAGGGAAATGGTTACGAGCAGTACTTC | CAIRQGNGYEQYF
15 | TRBJ2-1 | - | TRBD2 | TRBV2 | TGTGCCAGCTGTGAGCGGGGGACCTCCTACAATGAGCAGTTCTTC | CASCERGTSYNEQFF
18 | TRBJ2-7 | - | - | TRBV21-1 | TGTGCCAGCAGCAAAGTAGGGTGGCGGGACACAGGCTCCTACGAGCAGTACTTC | CASSKVGWRDTGSYEQYF
15 | TRBJ2-5 | - | - | TRBV5-4 | TGTGCCAGCAGCTTGGACCAGGGAAGGCAAGAGACCCAGTACTTC | CASSLDQGRQETQYF
18 | TRBJ2-5 | - | TRBD2 | TRBV28 | TGTGCCAGCAGGGGGAGGGGACTAGCGGGAGGAGTGCGGGAGACCCAGTACTTC | CASRGRGLAGGVRETQYF
12 | TRBJ1-6 | few | - | TRBV6-6 | TGTGCCAGCAGTTACAGTAATTCACCCCTCCACTTT | CASSYSNSPLHF
16 | TRBJ2-7 | - | TRBD1 | TRBV29-1 | TGCAGCGTTGCAGAAGGACAGGGTAAAATCTCCTACGAGCAGTACTTC | CSVAEGQGKISYEQYF
15 | TRBJ2-7 | - | TRBD1 | TRBV18 | TGTGCCAGCTCACCACGCGGACAGGGTCTCTACGAGCAGTACTTC | CASSPRGQGLYEQYF
13 | TRBJ2-2 | - | - | TRBV5-8 | TGTGCCAGCAGCTTGGGATGGATGGGGGAGCTGTTTTTT | CASSLGWMGELFF
13 | TRBJ2-2 | - | - | TRBV7-2 | TGTGCCAGCAGCCCCTACATGACCGGGGAGCTGTTTTTT | CASSPYMTGELFF
15 | TRBJ1-3 | - | - | TRBV5-5 | TGTGCCAGCAGCGGGGGTTCCAGCCATGGAAACACCATATATTTT | CASSGGSSHGNTIYF
17 | TRBJ1-3 | - | TRBD1 | TRBV28 | TGTGCCAGCAGTTTACCAATTGGGACAGGCTCTGGAAACACCATATATTTT | CASSLPIGTGSGNTIYF
15 | TRBJ2-1 | - | TRBD2 | TRBV10-1 | TGCGCCAGCAGCGATAGCGGGAGCGAAAACAATGAGCAGTTCTTC | CASSDSGSENNEQFF
15 | TRBJ2-5 | - | - | TRBV18 | TGTGCCAGCTCACCACGTGCCCCGGTTCAAGAGACCCAGTACTTC | CASSPRAPVQETQYF
12 | TRBJ2-1 | - | - | TRBV5-4 | TGTGCCAGCAGCTTCTGGGGCACCGAGGGGTTCTTC | CASSFWGTEGFF
13 | TRBJ1-3 | - | - | TRBV6-6 | TGTGCCAGCAGTTCTCCAGGGGGAAACACCATATATTTT | CASSSPGGNTIYF